The T cell receptor beta chain under discussion was sequenced for a study of OX40 agonist ivuxolimab in advanced cancers. For context, the study as a whole: The costimulatory receptor OX40 (CD134) was targeted by ivuxolimab, a fully human IgG2 agonistic monoclonal antibody. The dose-escalation cohort was roughly 83% male with a mean age of about 58 years, ranging from roughly 23 to 90. Intravenous ivuxolimab was administered to patients every 2 weeks at six dose levels: 0.01, 0.1, 0.3, 1.5, 3 and 10 mg/kg. The paper describes the monotherapy dose-escalation part (N of about 47 patients) of the phase I trial of ivuxolimab. Patients were allowed to have had prior anti-PD-1, anti-PD-L1 or anti-CTLA-4 therapy, and approximately 41% of the dose-escalation patients had previously received checkpoint inhibitors. The purpose of peripheral TCRbeta sequencing was to test whether ivuxolimab changed TCR sequence diversity and led to clonal T-cell expansion. Among the roughly 50 dose-escalation patients, about 20 had hepatocellular carcinoma, roughly 15 melanoma, 9 renal cell carcinoma and 9 head and neck cancer. Partial responses occurred in three dose-escalation patients: two with cutaneous melanoma and one with hepatocellular carcinoma.

Study-wide findings and limitations: In partial responders in the 0.1-3.0 mg/kg groups, normalized peripheral clonal expansion was found to be among the lowest, especially among CD8+ T cells. After ivuxolimab, CD8+ T cells had more expanded clones than CD4+ T cells on average. At doses from 0.1 to 3.0 mg/kg, clonal expansion was seen in both CD4+ and CD8+ blood T cells between baseline and week 6. The antigen specificity of the peripheral T cells that underwent clonal expansion was not determined. Low levels of normalized T-cell clonal expansion were also seen in some patients who did not respond.

To sequence the TCRbeta CDR3 region, genomic DNA was isolated from the sorted cells. The immunoSEQ Assay was used for sequencing of TCRbeta CDR3 regions. Here the immuneACCESS table is served through TCRdb, limited to in-frame sequences with V and J called. Missing clones are a known gap in these copies; in checked studies unresolved V genes cover under half, and the rest lacks a known reason. The sample table lists over 40,000 clones, 80% of them with a count of one. Of the sample, about 6.8% falls within the top ten clones. The CDR3 covers 14 residues, taking in both the cysteine and the phenylalanine. The retained sequence is limited to the CDR3, 42 bases, with the frame set at the first base. The junction shows trimming of 3 bases on V and 7 bases on J, and the gene matches do not reach 8 bases of it. CDR1 and CDR2, looked up from the germline V gene, are SGHDT and YYEEEE. Concerning this clone: Its antigen specificity is not known. Nothing much larger sits one base from this clone, and base qualities are not available.

Patients with a history of autoimmune disease or receiving systemic immunosuppression were excluded from the trial. In every dose cohort, peripheral blood was drawn for TCR sequencing at baseline, cycle 4 day 1, and cycle 7 day 1. The samples were drawn from a first-in-human, open-label, multicenter phase I dose-escalation trial of ivuxolimab. Adults with locally advanced or metastatic melanoma, renal cell carcinoma, hepatocellular carcinoma or head and neck squamous cell carcinoma were enrolled in the trial. Before TCR sequencing, CD4+ T cells and CD8+ T cells were sorted from peripheral blood as separate populations.

This specimen consisted of CD4+ or CD8+ T cells sorted from blood, obtained in a trial of the OX40 agonist ivuxolimab. The chain couples TRBV5-6 to TRBJ2-7, and TRBD1 aligns with 9 junction nucleotides. This clonotype originated in an adult with an advanced solid tumor such as melanoma, head and neck, liver or kidney cancer. The CDR3 reads CASSWGTGTDEQYF. The DNA reads TGTGCCAGCAGCTGGGGGACAGGGACGGATGAGCAGTACTTC.